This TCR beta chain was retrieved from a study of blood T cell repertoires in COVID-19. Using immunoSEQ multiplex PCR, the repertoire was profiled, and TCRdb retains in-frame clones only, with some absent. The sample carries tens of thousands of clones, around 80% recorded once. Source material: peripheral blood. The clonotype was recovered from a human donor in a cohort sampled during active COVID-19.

CDR3 nucleotides: TGTGCCAGCAGGGCCGGGACAGGGCCTAATGAAAAACTGTTTTTT. Translation gives CASRAGTGPNEKLFF. The chain has TRBV7-9 and TRBJ1-4; TRBD1 matches at 9 bases. The CDR3 sequence is 15 residues long. CDR1 and CDR2 (germline): SEHNR, FQNEAQ (reference sequence). J was trimmed by 3 bases and V by 6 bases; bases with no gene match: 5.